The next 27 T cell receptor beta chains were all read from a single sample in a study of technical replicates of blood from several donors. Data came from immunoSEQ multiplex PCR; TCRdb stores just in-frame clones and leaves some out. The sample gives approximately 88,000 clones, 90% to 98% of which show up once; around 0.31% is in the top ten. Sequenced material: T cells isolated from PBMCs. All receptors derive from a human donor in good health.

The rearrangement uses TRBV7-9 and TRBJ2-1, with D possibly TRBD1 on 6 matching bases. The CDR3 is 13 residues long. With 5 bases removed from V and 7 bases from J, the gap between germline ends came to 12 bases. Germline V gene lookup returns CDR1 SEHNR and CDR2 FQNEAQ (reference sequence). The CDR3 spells CASSPGVLNEQFF. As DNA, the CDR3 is TGTGCCAGCAGCCCAGGGGTACTGAATGAGCAGTTCTTC.

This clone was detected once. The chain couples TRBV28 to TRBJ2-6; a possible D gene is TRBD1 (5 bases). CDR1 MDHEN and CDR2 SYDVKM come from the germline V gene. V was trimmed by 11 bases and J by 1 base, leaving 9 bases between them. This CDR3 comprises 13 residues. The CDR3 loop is CAGKGSGANVLTF. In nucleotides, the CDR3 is TGTGCCGGCAAGGGGTCTGGGGCCAACGTCCTGACTTTC.

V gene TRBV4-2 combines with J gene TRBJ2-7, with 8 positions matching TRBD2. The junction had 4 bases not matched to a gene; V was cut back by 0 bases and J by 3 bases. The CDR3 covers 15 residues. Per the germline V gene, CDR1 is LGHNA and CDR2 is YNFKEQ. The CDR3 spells CASSQDGSGNYEQYF. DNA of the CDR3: TGTGCCAGCAGCCAAGATGGTAGCGGGAACTACGAGCAGTACTTC.

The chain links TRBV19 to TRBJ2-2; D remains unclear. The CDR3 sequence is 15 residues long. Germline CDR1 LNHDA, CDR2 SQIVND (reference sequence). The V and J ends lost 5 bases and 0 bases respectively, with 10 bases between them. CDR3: CASSPHSPNTGELFF. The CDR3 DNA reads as TGTGCCAGTAGTCCTCACAGCCCGAACACCGGGGAGCTGTTTTTT.

The CDR3 sequence: CASSVVDGRLNEQFF. CDR3 nucleotide sequence: TGTGCCAGCAGCGTAGTCGACGGGAGGCTGAATGAGCAGTTCTTC. V usage is TRBV9 and J usage is TRBJ2-1, with 7 bases aligning to TRBD2. Trimming at V came to 0 bases and at J to 7 bases, leaving 7 bases not matched to a gene. This CDR3 has 15 amino acids. Looked up from germline, CDR1 is SGDLS and CDR2 is YYNGEE.

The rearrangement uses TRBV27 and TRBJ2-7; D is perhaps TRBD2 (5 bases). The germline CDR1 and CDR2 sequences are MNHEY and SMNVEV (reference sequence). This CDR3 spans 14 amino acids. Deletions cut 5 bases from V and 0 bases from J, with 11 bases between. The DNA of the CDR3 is TGTGCCAGCAGTCTCCGCGAGGGCTCCTACGAGCAGTACTTC. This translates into CASSLREGSYEQYF.

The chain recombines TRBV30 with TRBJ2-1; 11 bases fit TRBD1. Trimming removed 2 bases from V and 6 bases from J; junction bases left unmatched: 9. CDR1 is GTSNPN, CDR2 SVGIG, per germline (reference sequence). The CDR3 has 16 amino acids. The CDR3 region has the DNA TGTGCCTGGAGTCCCCCCGGGACAGGGGGTCTCAATGAGCAGTTCTTC. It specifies CAWSPPGTGGLNEQFF. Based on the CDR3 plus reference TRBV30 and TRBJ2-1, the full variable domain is SQTIHQWPATLVQPVGSPLSLECTVEGTSNPNLYWYRQAAGRGLQLLFYSVGIGQISSEVPQNLSASRPQDRQFILSSKKLLLSDSGFYLCAWSPPGTGGLNEQFFGPGTRLTVL.

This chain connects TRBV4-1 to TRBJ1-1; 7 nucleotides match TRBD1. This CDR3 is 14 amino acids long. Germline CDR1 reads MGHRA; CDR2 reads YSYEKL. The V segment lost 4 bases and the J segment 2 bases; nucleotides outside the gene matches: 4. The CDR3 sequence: CASSLRQGNTEAFF. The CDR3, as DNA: TGCGCCAGCAGCCTTAGACAGGGAAACACTGAAGCTTTCTTT.

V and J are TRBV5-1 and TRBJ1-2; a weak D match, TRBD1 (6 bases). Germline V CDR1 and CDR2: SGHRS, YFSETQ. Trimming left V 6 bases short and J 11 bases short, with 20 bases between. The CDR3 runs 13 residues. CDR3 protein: CASTFSGEGIYTF. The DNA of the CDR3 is TGCGCCAGCACCTTTTCAGGGGAAGGGATATACACCTTC.

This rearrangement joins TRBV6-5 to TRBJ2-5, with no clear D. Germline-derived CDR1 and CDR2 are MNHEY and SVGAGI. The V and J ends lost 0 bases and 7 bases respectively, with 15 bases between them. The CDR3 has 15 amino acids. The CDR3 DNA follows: TGTGCCAGCAGTTACTCGACTCTGTCCGTGGGGACCCAGTACTTC. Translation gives CASSYSTLSVGTQYF.

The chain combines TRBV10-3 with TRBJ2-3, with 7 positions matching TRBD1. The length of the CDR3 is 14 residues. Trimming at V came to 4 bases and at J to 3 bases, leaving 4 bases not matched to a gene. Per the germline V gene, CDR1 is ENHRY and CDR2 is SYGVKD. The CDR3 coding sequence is TGTGCCATCAGTGGGGGACAGTTTACAGATACGCAGTATTTT. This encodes CAISGGQFTDTQYF.

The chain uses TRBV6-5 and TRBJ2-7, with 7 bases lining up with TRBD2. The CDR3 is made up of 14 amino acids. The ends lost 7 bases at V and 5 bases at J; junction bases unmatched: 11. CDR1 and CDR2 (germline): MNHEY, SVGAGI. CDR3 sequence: CASTPGEGRDEQYF. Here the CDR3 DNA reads TGTGCCAGCACCCCGGGGGAGGGTCGTGACGAGCAGTACTTC.

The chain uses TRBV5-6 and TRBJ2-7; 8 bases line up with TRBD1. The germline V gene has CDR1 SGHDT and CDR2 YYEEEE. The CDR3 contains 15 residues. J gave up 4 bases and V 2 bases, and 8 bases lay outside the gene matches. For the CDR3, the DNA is TGTGCCAGCAGCTTCGCTCCAGGGGGCACGTACGAGCAGTACTTC. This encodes CASSFAPGGTYEQYF. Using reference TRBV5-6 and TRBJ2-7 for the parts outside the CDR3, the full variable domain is DAGVTQSPTHLIKTRGQQVTLRCSPKSGHDTVSWYQQALGQGPQFIFQYYEEEERQRGNFPDRFSGHQFPNYSSELNVNALLLGDSALYLCASSFAPGGTYEQYFGPGTRLTVT.

CDR3 nucleotides: TGTGCCAGCAGCCCCTTCGTATGGCCATCCTACGAGCAGTACTTC. Protein product: CASSPFVWPSYEQYF. The J gene is TRBJ2-7, the V gene TRBV5-7; no clear D gene. TRBV5-7 is flagged as an ORF with uncertain function. V shed 4 bases and J shed 1 base, with 15 bases lying between them. The CDR3 has 15 residues.

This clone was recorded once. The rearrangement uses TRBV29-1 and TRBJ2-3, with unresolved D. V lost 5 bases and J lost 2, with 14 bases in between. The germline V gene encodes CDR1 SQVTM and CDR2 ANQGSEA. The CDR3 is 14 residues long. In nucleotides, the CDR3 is TGCAGCGTTCCTAGTGGTCTGACCACAGATACGCAGTATTTT. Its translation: CSVPSGLTTDTQYF.

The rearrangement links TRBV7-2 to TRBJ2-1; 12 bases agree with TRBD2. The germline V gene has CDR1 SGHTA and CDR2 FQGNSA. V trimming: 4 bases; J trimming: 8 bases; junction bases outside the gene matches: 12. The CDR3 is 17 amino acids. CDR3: CASSYLLLAGGPDEQFF. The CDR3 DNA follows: TGTGCCAGCAGCTATCTCCTCCTAGCGGGAGGGCCCGATGAGCAGTTCTTC. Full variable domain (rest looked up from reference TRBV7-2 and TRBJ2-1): GAGVSQSPSNKVTEKGKDVELRCDPISGHTALYWYRQSLGQGLEFLIYFQGNSAPDKSGLPSDRFSAERTGGSVSTLTIQRTQQEDSAVYLCASSYLLLAGGPDEQFFGPGTRLTVL.

The CDR3 DNA follows: TGTGCCAGCAGTTCGCTAGCACCTCCTTACAATGAGCAGTTCTTC. The encoded protein is CASSSLAPPYNEQFF. The chain recombines TRBV6-5 with TRBJ2-1, with D perhaps TRBD2 (5 bases). With 4 bases removed from V and 4 bases from J, the gap between germline ends came to 14 bases. Germline V gene lookup returns CDR1 MNHEY and CDR2 SVGAGI. The CDR3 runs 15 residues.

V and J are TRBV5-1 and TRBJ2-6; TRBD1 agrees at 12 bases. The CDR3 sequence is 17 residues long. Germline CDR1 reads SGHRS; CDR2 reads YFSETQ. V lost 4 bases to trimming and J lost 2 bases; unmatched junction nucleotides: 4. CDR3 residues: CASSTGTGGTGANVLTF. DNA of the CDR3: TGCGCCAGCAGCACCGGGACAGGGGGCACTGGGGCCAACGTCCTGACTTTC.

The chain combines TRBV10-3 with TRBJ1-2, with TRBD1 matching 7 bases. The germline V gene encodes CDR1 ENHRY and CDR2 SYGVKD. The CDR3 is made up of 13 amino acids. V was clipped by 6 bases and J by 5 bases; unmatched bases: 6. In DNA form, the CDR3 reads TGTGCCATCAGAGGAGACAGGGCATATGGCTACACCTTC. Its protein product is CAIRGDRAYGYTF.

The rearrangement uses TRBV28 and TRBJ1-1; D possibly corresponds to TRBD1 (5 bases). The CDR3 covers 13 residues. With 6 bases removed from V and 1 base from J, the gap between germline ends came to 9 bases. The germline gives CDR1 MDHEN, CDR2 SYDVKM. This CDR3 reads CASRGGWNTEAFF. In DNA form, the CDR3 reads TGTGCCAGCAGGGGGGGTTGGAACACTGAAGCTTTCTTT.

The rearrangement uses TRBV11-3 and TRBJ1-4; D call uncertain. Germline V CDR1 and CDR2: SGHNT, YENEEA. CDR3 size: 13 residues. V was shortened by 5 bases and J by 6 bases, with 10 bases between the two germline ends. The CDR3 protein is CASSLSFDEKLFF. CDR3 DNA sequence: TGTGCCAGCAGCCTTTCCTTCGATGAAAAACTGTTTTTT.

The CDR3 DNA reads as TGTGCCAGCACCTCCTTAGCGGGTCCCTACGAGCAGTACTTC. This translates into CASTSLAGPYEQYF. V gene TRBV5-5 combines with J gene TRBJ2-7, with 7 nucleotides matching TRBD2. From germline, CDR1 is SGHKS and CDR2 YYEKEE (reference sequence). The CDR3 spans 14 residues. V shed 6 bases, J shed 2 bases, and the junction held 8 bases outside the gene matches.

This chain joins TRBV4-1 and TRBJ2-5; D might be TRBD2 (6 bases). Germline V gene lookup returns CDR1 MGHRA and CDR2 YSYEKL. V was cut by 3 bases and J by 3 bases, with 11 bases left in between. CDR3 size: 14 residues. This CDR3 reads CASSQPWGEETQYF. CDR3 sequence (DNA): TGCGCCAGCAGCCAGCCGTGGGGGGAAGAGACCCAGTACTTC.

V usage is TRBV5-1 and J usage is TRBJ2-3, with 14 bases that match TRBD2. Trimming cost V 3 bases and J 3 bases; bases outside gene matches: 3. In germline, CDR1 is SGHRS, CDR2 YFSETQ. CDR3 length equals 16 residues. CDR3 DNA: TGCGCCAGCAGCTCGGGACTAGCGGGAGTTACAGATACGCAGTATTTT. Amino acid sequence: CASSSGLAGVTDTQYF.

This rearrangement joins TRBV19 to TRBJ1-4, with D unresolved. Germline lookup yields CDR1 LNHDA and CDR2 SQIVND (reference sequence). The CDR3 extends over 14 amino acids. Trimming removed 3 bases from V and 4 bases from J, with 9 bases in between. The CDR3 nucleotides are TGTGCCAGTAGTATTGGCAGTTTTAATGAAAAACTGTTTTTT. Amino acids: CASSIGSFNEKLFF.

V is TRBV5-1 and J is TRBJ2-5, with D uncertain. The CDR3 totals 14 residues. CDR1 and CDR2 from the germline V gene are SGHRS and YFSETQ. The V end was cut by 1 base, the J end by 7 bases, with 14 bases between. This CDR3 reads CASSLQTEKVTQYF. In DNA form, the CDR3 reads TGCGCCAGCAGCTTGCAAACAGAGAAAGTGACCCAGTACTTC.

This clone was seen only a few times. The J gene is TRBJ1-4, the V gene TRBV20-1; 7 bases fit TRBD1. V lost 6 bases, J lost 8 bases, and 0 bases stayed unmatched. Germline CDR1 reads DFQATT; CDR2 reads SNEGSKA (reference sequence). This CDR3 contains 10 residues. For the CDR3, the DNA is TGCAGTGCGGACAGGGAAAAACTGTTTTTT. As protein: CSADREKLFF.